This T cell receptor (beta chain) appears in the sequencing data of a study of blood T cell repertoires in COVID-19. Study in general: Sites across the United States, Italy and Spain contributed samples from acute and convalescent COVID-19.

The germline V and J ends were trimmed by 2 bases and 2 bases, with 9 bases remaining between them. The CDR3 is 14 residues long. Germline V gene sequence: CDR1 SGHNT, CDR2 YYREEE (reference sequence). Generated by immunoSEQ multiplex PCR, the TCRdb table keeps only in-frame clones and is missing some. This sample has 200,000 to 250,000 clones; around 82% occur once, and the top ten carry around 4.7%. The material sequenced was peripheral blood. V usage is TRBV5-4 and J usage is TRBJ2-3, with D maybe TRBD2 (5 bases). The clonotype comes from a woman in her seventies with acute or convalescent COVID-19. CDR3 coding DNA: TGTGCCAGCAGCTTAGGCCTAGCCACAGATACGCAGTATTTT. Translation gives CASSLGLATDTQYF.